This T cell receptor (beta chain) was captured in a study of blood T cells in healthy people across ages. Study results and caveats: Per million T cells, TCR beta diversity dropped about linearly as age rose. The percentage of naive T cells correlated strongly with TCR beta diversity.

As for this clonotype: Its specificity is unknown. One end of the junction varies from germline; a read error may be responsible.

This CDR3 has 14 residues. Germline V lookup: CDR1 SSHAT, CDR2 FNYEAQ (reference sequence). Every sample yielded at least 6.5 million isolated PBMCs. Alongside a J-beta primer mix, a sample-barcoded 5' primer served in a second PCR lasting roughly 6 to 11 cycles. TCRdb re-called the 5' RACE reads through MiXCR, storing one row per CDR3 protein. The sample lists approximately 760,000 distinct CDR3 sequences, 20% to 25% occurring once. These data also featured in a second study, about T cells of mothers and their children.

The chain joins TRBV7-7 to TRBJ2-1, with 10 bases aligning to TRBD1. The DNA matches TRBJ2-7 better at its end, which makes the J call doubtful. Material: blood. The sequence came from a boy aged 5-17 years in good health. CDR3 coding DNA: TGTGCTAGCAGCGCCGGGACAGGGGAGTCCGAGCAGTACTTC. It yields the protein CASSAGTGESEQYF.